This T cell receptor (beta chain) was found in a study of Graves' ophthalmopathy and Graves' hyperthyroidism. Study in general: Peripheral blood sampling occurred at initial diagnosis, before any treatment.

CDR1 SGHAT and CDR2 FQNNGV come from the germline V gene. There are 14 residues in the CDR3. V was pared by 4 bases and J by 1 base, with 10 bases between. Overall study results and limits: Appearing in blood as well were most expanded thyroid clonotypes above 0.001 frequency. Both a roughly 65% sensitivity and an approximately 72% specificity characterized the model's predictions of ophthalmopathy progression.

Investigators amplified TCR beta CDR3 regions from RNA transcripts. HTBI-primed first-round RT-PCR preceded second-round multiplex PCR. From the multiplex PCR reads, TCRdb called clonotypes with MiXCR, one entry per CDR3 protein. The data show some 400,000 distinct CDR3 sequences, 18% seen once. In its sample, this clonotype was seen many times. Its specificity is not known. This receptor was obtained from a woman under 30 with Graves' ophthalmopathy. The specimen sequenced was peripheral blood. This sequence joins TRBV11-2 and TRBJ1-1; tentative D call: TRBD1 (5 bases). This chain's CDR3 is CASSSVGQNTEAFF. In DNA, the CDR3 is TGTGCCAGCAGCTCCGTAGGACAGAACACTGAAGCTTTCTTT. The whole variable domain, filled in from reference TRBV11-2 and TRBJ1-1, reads EAGVAQSPRYKIIEKRQSVAFWCNPISGHATLYWYQQILGQGPKLLIQFQNNGVVDDSQLPKDRFSAERLKGVDSTLKIQPAKLEDSAVYLCASSSVGQNTEAFFGQGTRLTVV.